This is a list of T cell receptor beta chains from one sample in a study of blood T cell repertoires in COVID-19. Sequenced by immunoSEQ multiplex PCR; TCRdb stores in-frame clones only, minus some. The sample shows approximately 200,000 clones, 70% to 90% of them seen only once. Sequenced: PBMCs or T cells enriched from blood (not recorded which). The receptors were gathered from a woman aged 25-40 years who had been exposed to COVID-19. The CDR3 runs from the conserved cysteine through the conserved F or W. Fields, in order: D gene, J gene, V gene, clone size, CDR3 DNA, CDR3 protein. D genes are given only for firm matches. Size values are once, few and many counts, or a class for expanded clones, and some rows have none.

D gene: NA
J gene: TRBJ2-2
V gene: TRBV9
clone size: once
CDR3 DNA: TGTGCCAGCAGCGGGGGGCCCAACACCGGGGAGCTGTTTTTT
CDR3 protein: CASSGGPNTGELFF

D gene: NA
J gene: TRBJ1-2
V gene: TRBV5-1
clone size: once
CDR3 DNA: TGCGCCAGCAGCTTGGGCGGAGAATCTAACTATGGCTACACCTTC
CDR3 protein: CASSLGGESNYGYTF

D gene: NA
J gene: TRBJ2-7
V gene: TRBV6-2/TRBV6-3
clone size: NA
CDR3 DNA: TGTGCCAGCAGTCGGAGCTCCTACGAGCAGTACTTC
CDR3 protein: CASSRSSYEQYF

D gene: TRBD1
J gene: TRBJ2-1
V gene: TRBV19
clone size: NA
CDR3 DNA: TGTGCCAGTTCCCGACAGGGCTACCGGCAAGCGAACAATGAGCAGTTCTTC
CDR3 protein: CASSRQGYRQANNEQFF

D gene: NA
J gene: TRBJ2-3
V gene: TRBV7-2
clone size: NA
CDR3 DNA: TGTGCCAGCAGCCCTCTCAGGGCAGTGTCGGATACGCAGTATTTT
CDR3 protein: CASSPLRAVSDTQYF

D gene: NA
J gene: TRBJ1-3
V gene: TRBV11-2
clone size: few
CDR3 DNA: TGTGCCAGCAGCTTATCACCAGCAGGGTTTTCCGGAAACACCATATATTTT
CDR3 protein: CASSLSPAGFSGNTIYF

D gene: TRBD1
J gene: TRBJ1-1
V gene: TRBV7-9
clone size: NA
CDR3 DNA: TGTGCCAGCAGCTTGGCCCCAGGGGGAACTGAAGCTTTCTTT
CDR3 protein: CASSLAPGGTEAFF

D gene: TRBD2
J gene: TRBJ2-2
V gene: TRBV6-6
clone size: NA
CDR3 DNA: TGTGCCAGCAGTTACTCGCGACTAGCACAGCCCGGGGAGCTGTTTTTT
CDR3 protein: CASSYSRLAQPGELFF

D gene: TRBD1
J gene: TRBJ1-5
V gene: TRBV5-5
clone size: NA
CDR3 DNA: TGTGCCAGCAGCTTGGTGGCCGGACAGGGGAATCAGCCCCAGCATTTT
CDR3 protein: CASSLVAGQGNQPQHF

D gene: NA
J gene: TRBJ2-7
V gene: TRBV3-1/TRBV3-2
clone size: NA
CDR3 DNA: TGTGCCAGCAGCCACGAGGACAACGAGCAGTACTTC
CDR3 protein: CASSHEDNEQYF

D gene: NA
J gene: TRBJ2-3
V gene: TRBV4-2
clone size: NA
CDR3 DNA: TGTGCCAGCAGCCAAGAACCACAGACTAGTTTCACAGATACGCAGTATTTT
CDR3 protein: CASSQEPQTSFTDTQYF

D gene: TRBD1
J gene: TRBJ2-3
V gene: TRBV9
clone size: once
CDR3 DNA: TGTGCCAGCAGCGTAAACCCCTACCGGGACAGGGGCACAGATACGCAGTATTTT
CDR3 protein: CASSVNPYRDRGTDTQYF

D gene: NA
J gene: TRBJ1-6
V gene: TRBV4-2
clone size: NA
CDR3 DNA: TGTGCCAGCAGCCAAGATTACGAGGGTTGGTCCTATAATTCACCCCTCCACTTT
CDR3 protein: CASSQDYEGWSYNSPLHF

D gene: NA
J gene: TRBJ2-3
V gene: TRBV2
clone size: NA
CDR3 DNA: TGTGCCAGCAGAGTTTACACCTCGGGAGGCACAGATACGCAGTATTTT
CDR3 protein: CASRVYTSGGTDTQYF

D gene: NA
J gene: TRBJ1-2
V gene: TRBV7-9
clone size: NA
CDR3 DNA: TGTGCCAGCAGCCCCGGGTATGGCTACACCTTC
CDR3 protein: CASSPGYGYTF

D gene: NA
J gene: TRBJ1-1
V gene: TRBV29-1
clone size: NA
CDR3 DNA: TGCAGCGTTTTCCAGGGTTTCACTGAAGCTTTCTTT
CDR3 protein: CSVFQGFTEAFF

D gene: NA
J gene: TRBJ1-5
V gene: TRBV6-5
clone size: NA
CDR3 DNA: TGTGCCAGCAGTTACTCTCAGGGTCTAGAGCAGCCCCAGCATTTT
CDR3 protein: CASSYSQGLEQPQHF

D gene: NA
J gene: TRBJ2-7
V gene: TRBV19
clone size: NA
CDR3 DNA: TGTGCCAGTAGTATAGCCCTCTCCTACGAGCAGTACTTC
CDR3 protein: CASSIALSYEQYF

D gene: TRBD1
J gene: TRBJ1-6
V gene: TRBV2
clone size: once
CDR3 DNA: TGTGCCAGCAGTACCGGGACAGTAAGGTTTAATTCACCCCTCCACTTT
CDR3 protein: CASSTGTVRFNSPLHF

D gene: TRBD1
J gene: TRBJ1-1
V gene: TRBV10-3
clone size: few
CDR3 DNA: TGTGCCGCTAAGGCAGGGGGGAACACTGAAGCTTTCTTT
CDR3 protein: CAAKAGGNTEAFF

D gene: TRBD2
J gene: TRBJ2-1
V gene: TRBV30
clone size: few
CDR3 DNA: TGTGCCTGGACGGCGGGGGGGATCCTCAATTACAATGAGCAGTTCTTC
CDR3 protein: CAWTAGGILNYNEQFF

D gene: TRBD1
J gene: TRBJ2-1
V gene: TRBV9
clone size: NA
CDR3 DNA: TGTGCCAGCAGCGTAGGAGACAGGGCTGGCAATGAGCAGTTCTTC
CDR3 protein: CASSVGDRAGNEQFF

D gene: TRBD1
J gene: TRBJ1-3
V gene: TRBV29-1
clone size: NA
CDR3 DNA: TGCAGCGTTGAGTTAGCAGGGGGACAGAAGGATTTAAGCTCTGGAAACACCATATATTTT
CDR3 protein: CSVELAGGQKDLSSGNTIYF

D gene: NA
J gene: TRBJ1-2
V gene: TRBV5-1
clone size: few
CDR3 DNA: TGCGCCAGCAGCTTGGCCGGGAAGTATCCTGGCTACACCTTC
CDR3 protein: CASSLAGKYPGYTF

D gene: NA
J gene: TRBJ1-5
V gene: TRBV18
clone size: NA
CDR3 DNA: TGTGCCAGCTCACCGGCCAGCGGTAATCAGCCCCAGCATTTT
CDR3 protein: CASSPASGNQPQHF

D gene: NA
J gene: TRBJ1-6
V gene: TRBV3-1/TRBV3-2
clone size: NA
CDR3 DNA: TGTGCCAGCAGCCTGGGAGGGCCAGTCCGGTCACCCCTCCACTTT
CDR3 protein: CASSLGGPVRSPLHF

D gene: NA
J gene: TRBJ1-1
V gene: TRBV3-1/TRBV3-2
clone size: NA
CDR3 DNA: TGTGCCAGCAGCCAAGTCTCTACGAACACTGAAGCTTTCTTT
CDR3 protein: CASSQVSTNTEAFF

D gene: NA
J gene: TRBJ2-7
V gene: TRBV5-1
clone size: NA
CDR3 DNA: TGCGCCAGCAGCTTGTTTAGCGGACCTACCTACGAGCAGTACTTC
CDR3 protein: CASSLFSGPTYEQYF

D gene: TRBD1
J gene: TRBJ1-6
V gene: TRBV6-1
clone size: once
CDR3 DNA: TGTGCCAGCAGTGAATCCCAGGGACAGGGCTATTCACCCCTCCACTTT
CDR3 protein: CASSESQGQGYSPLHF

D gene: TRBD2
J gene: TRBJ2-7
V gene: TRBV11-3
clone size: NA
CDR3 DNA: TGTGCCAGCAGCTCCCGACTAGCGGGGGGTCCCTACGAGCAGTACTTC
CDR3 protein: CASSSRLAGGPYEQYF

D gene: TRBD1
J gene: TRBJ1-5
V gene: TRBV13
clone size: NA
CDR3 DNA: TGTGCCAGCAGCTTAAAGGGACAGGGGACTCAGCCCCAGCATTTT
CDR3 protein: CASSLKGQGTQPQHF

D gene: NA
J gene: TRBJ1-1
V gene: TRBV12-5
clone size: NA
CDR3 DNA: TGTGCTAGTGGTTTGGAACTTGACAGGCTACCTGAAGCTTTCTTT
CDR3 protein: CASGLELDRLPEAFF

D gene: NA
J gene: TRBJ1-5
V gene: TRBV12-2
clone size: NA
CDR3 DNA: TGTGCAAGTCGTAACCTGGACAGGGAGAGGCAGATGGGAGCAGATAGCAATCAGCCCCAGCATTTT
CDR3 protein: CASRNLDRERQMGADSNQPQHF

D gene: NA
J gene: TRBJ1-2
V gene: TRBV3-1/TRBV3-2
clone size: NA
CDR3 DNA: TGTGCCAGCAGCCAAAGGACGGGGGGCTACACCTTC
CDR3 protein: CASSQRTGGYTF

D gene: NA
J gene: TRBJ1-2
V gene: TRBV18
clone size: NA
CDR3 DNA: TGTGCCAGCTCAAGGGACGGAGGGACCTATGGCTACACCTTC
CDR3 protein: CASSRDGGTYGYTF

D gene: NA
J gene: TRBJ2-7
V gene: TRBV3-1/TRBV3-2
clone size: NA
CDR3 DNA: TGTGCCAGCAGCCCACGTGGCGGGATCTACGAGCAGTACTTC
CDR3 protein: CASSPRGGIYEQYF

D gene: TRBD2
J gene: TRBJ2-5
V gene: TRBV7-9
clone size: NA
CDR3 DNA: TGTGCCAGCAGCCCGCGGGGGGGGTTGGAGACCCAGTACTTC
CDR3 protein: CASSPRGGLETQYF

D gene: NA
J gene: TRBJ2-3
V gene: TRBV11-2
clone size: NA
CDR3 DNA: TGTGCCAGCAGCCCACTCCCATATACGCAGTATTTT
CDR3 protein: CASSPLPYTQYF

D gene: TRBD1
J gene: TRBJ1-5
V gene: TRBV15
clone size: NA
CDR3 DNA: TGTGCCACCAGCTTGACAGGGGACAATCAGCCCCAGCATTTT
CDR3 protein: CATSLTGDNQPQHF

D gene: TRBD1
J gene: TRBJ2-2
V gene: TRBV10-3
clone size: few
CDR3 DNA: TGTGCCACGGGACAGGGCCTCCCCGGGGAGCTGTTTTTT
CDR3 protein: CATGQGLPGELFF

D gene: NA
J gene: TRBJ1-1
V gene: TRBV5-6
clone size: NA
CDR3 DNA: TGTGCCAGCAGCTTTGGATGGGCAGGGGTCAACACTGAAGCTTTCTTT
CDR3 protein: CASSFGWAGVNTEAFF

D gene: NA
J gene: TRBJ1-3
V gene: TRBV2
clone size: NA
CDR3 DNA: TGTGCCAGCAGTGATGTTGGCGGAAACACCATATATTTT
CDR3 protein: CASSDVGGNTIYF

D gene: NA
J gene: TRBJ1-5
V gene: TRBV5-6
clone size: once
CDR3 DNA: TGTGCCAGCAGCTTATTCAGCGGATGGAATCAGCCCCAGCATTTT
CDR3 protein: CASSLFSGWNQPQHF

D gene: NA
J gene: TRBJ2-1
V gene: TRBV5-6
clone size: NA
CDR3 DNA: TGTGCCAGCAGCAAGTACAGGTACAATGAGCAGTTCTTC
CDR3 protein: CASSKYRYNEQFF

D gene: NA
J gene: TRBJ1-1
V gene: TRBV2
clone size: NA
CDR3 DNA: TGTGCCAGCAGCGGACAACAGGGAAGGCGGACTGAAGCTTTCTTT
CDR3 protein: CASSGQQGRRTEAFF

D gene: NA
J gene: TRBJ2-3
V gene: TRBV7-9
clone size: NA
CDR3 DNA: TGTGCCAGCACCCCAGGGGTGGACCCCACAGATACGCAGTATTTT
CDR3 protein: CASTPGVDPTDTQYF

D gene: TRBD1
J gene: TRBJ1-4
V gene: TRBV18
clone size: NA
CDR3 DNA: TGTGCCAGCTCGACCTCGGGACAGACGGTGGGTGAAAAACTGTTTTTT
CDR3 protein: CASSTSGQTVGEKLFF

D gene: NA
J gene: TRBJ1-1
V gene: TRBV5-4
clone size: NA
CDR3 DNA: TGTGCCAGCAGCTTGGCAGGGGACACTGAAGCTTTCTTT
CDR3 protein: CASSLAGDTEAFF

D gene: TRBD1
J gene: TRBJ1-6
V gene: TRBV11-3
clone size: NA
CDR3 DNA: TGTGCCAGCAGCTTAGCAGGGGGCGGTTCACCCCTCCACTTT
CDR3 protein: CASSLAGGGSPLHF

D gene: TRBD1
J gene: TRBJ2-4
V gene: TRBV10-3
clone size: NA
CDR3 DNA: TGTGCCATCAGTGAGGGGGACAGCGGCATTCAGTACTTC
CDR3 protein: CAISEGDSGIQYF